A selection of T cell receptor beta chains follows, all from one sample in a study of CD8+ T cells in alopecia areata. Sequencing was performed with immunoSEQ multiplex PCR; in TCRdb, only in-frame clones are kept and a portion is missing. In the table there are some 240,000 clones, about three fifths of which are singletons. The specimen comprised CD4+ T cells sorted from blood, sampled at week 0. These receptors were obtained from a human donor with alopecia areata. Both conserved end residues are part of each CDR3. D genes are given only for firm matches.

v_call: TRBV2; j_call: TRBJ1-1; d_call: .; cdr3_aa: CASSGQASNTEAFF
v_call: TRBV18; j_call: TRBJ2-7; d_call: .; cdr3_aa: CASSPPNPYEQYF
v_call: TRBV5-1; j_call: TRBJ2-5; d_call: .; cdr3_aa: CASSFGGGETQYF
v_call: TRBV4-1; j_call: TRBJ1-2; d_call: .; cdr3_aa: CASSLIRESNYGYTF
v_call: TRBV19; j_call: TRBJ2-7; d_call: TRBD1; cdr3_aa: CASSAPLGQGRDEQYF
v_call: TRBV14; j_call: TRBJ1-6; d_call: TRBD1; cdr3_aa: CASSHGTGDSPLHF
v_call: TRBV30; j_call: TRBJ2-3; d_call: TRBD1; cdr3_aa: CAWRPGQGWADTQYF
v_call: TRBV30; j_call: TRBJ2-7; d_call: .; cdr3_aa: CAWSLNRDEQYF
v_call: TRBV30; j_call: TRBJ1-1; d_call: .; cdr3_aa: CAWSYRLEAFF
v_call: TRBV2; j_call: TRBJ2-1; d_call: .; cdr3_aa: CASSLILGAVNEQFF
v_call: TRBV5-1; j_call: TRBJ1-1; d_call: .; cdr3_aa: CASSFDSGNTEAFF
v_call: TRBV5-8; j_call: TRBJ1-5; d_call: .; cdr3_aa: CASSLDLGAGNQPQHF
v_call: TRBV9; j_call: TRBJ1-5; d_call: .; cdr3_aa: CASSVGTALSNQPQHF
v_call: TRBV2; j_call: TRBJ2-1; d_call: .; cdr3_aa: CASSESESNEQFF
v_call: TRBV10-3; j_call: TRBJ2-3; d_call: TRBD2; cdr3_aa: CAIAAGAVKAGTDTQYF
v_call: TRBV6-1; j_call: TRBJ2-3; d_call: .; cdr3_aa: CASSMYRTQYF
v_call: TRBV6-1; j_call: TRBJ2-2; d_call: .; cdr3_aa: CASRGRVVTGELFF
v_call: TRBV29-1; j_call: TRBJ2-1; d_call: TRBD2; cdr3_aa: CSARGGRSDEQFF
v_call: TRBV29-1; j_call: TRBJ2-1; d_call: TRBD2; cdr3_aa: CSVGERGNEQFF
v_call: TRBV5-6; j_call: TRBJ2-3; d_call: TRBD2; cdr3_aa: CASSQGLAGDTQYF
v_call: TRBV29-1; j_call: TRBJ1-2; d_call: .; cdr3_aa: CSVQDSNYGYTF
v_call: TRBV5-1; j_call: TRBJ2-1; d_call: TRBD2; cdr3_aa: CASSLDSQRGNKLTYNEQFF
v_call: TRBV29-1; j_call: TRBJ1-6; d_call: .; cdr3_aa: CSVVAGSGSPLHF
v_call: TRBV6-5; j_call: TRBJ1-5; d_call: TRBD1; cdr3_aa: CASSGTGGNQPQHF
v_call: TRBV7-9; j_call: TRBJ1-2; d_call: TRBD1; cdr3_aa: CASSHTPGQGADGYTF
v_call: TRBV2; j_call: TRBJ2-3; d_call: .; cdr3_aa: CASRKQGSSSTDTQYF